This entry features one T cell receptor (beta chain) sequence. Per the authors' pipeline: Amplification from reference gene primers served as the basis for estimated nucleated cell counts. TCRdb's copy holds only in-frame clones and misses some; the assay was immunoSEQ multiplex PCR. D and trimming come from the DNA, and the V and J calls and clone size come from that table. The sample has about 130,000 clones; around 87% are singletons. The data derive from a study of blood T cell repertoires in COVID-19. About the study: Samples of COVID-19 (acute and convalescent) were obtained from the United States, Italy and Spain. Sources were T cells, B-cell-depleted T cells, or PBMCs; the material itself was cDNA or gDNA.

Specimen: peripheral blood. The sequence came from a woman in her sixties or seventies with acute or convalescent COVID-19.

The CDR3 DNA sequence: TGTGCCAGCAGCTTATGGGGCTCTGAAGCTTTCTTT. Translated: CASSLWGSEAFF. The V call is TRBV11-2, the J call TRBJ1-1, with D possibly TRBD1 on 5 matching bases. The CDR3 length is 12 residues. Trimming stripped 2 bases from V and 6 bases from J, with 7 bases between. The V gene's germline CDR1 is SGHAT and CDR2 FQNNGV.